The TCR beta chain described here comes from a study of graft-versus-host responses after intestinal transplantation. Notes on this clone: The target antigen is unknown.

Using immunoSEQ multiplex PCR, the repertoire was profiled, and TCRdb retains in-frame clones only, with some absent. The table shows 90,000 or so clones, with around 80% occurring only once. The CDR3 runs 15 residues. Germline CDR1 reads SEHNR; CDR2 reads FQNEAQ (reference sequence). V lost 0 bases to trimming and J lost 6 bases; unmatched junction nucleotides: 5. The sequences come from unstimulated CD4+ T cells sorted from spleen or lymph node cells, collected before intestinal transplant. The gene calls are TRBV7-9 and TRBJ2-1; 7 positions match TRBD2. This receptor was obtained from a human donor who received an intestinal transplant. CDR3 coding DNA: TGTGCCAGCAGCTTAGCGGGAGGGCCGGGCAATGAGCAGTTCTTC. This gives the protein CASSLAGGPGNEQFF.